Sequencing of this T cell receptor (beta chain) was carried out in a study of T cell changes during pregnancy in multiple sclerosis. The table came from immunoSEQ multiplex PCR; TCRdb's copy has only in-frame clones and leaves some out. The sample contains just under 95,000 clones, around 94% of which appear only once. Here the sequenced sample was peripheral blood, taken in the first trimester of pregnancy. The source is a female donor with multiple sclerosis, enrolled in a pregnancy study.

The CDR3 region has the DNA TGTGCCAGCAGTTACTCGAGCCAGGGGGCGCGTGAGCAGTACTTC. It encodes CASSYSSQGAREQYF. V is TRBV6-5 and J is TRBJ2-7, with 8 bases aligning to TRBD1. The ends lost 0 bases at V and 7 bases at J; junction bases unmatched: 8. In germline, CDR1 is MNHEY, CDR2 SVGAGI. The CDR3 is 15 residues long.